Listed below are T cell receptor beta chains from one sample, sequenced in a study of cytomegalovirus exposure and HLA in healthy donors. The method was immunoSEQ multiplex PCR; TCRdb's version includes in-frame clones alone and lacks a portion of them. The table includes roughly 160,000 clones, 80% detected once. The sequenced sample was PBMCs. The receptors stem from a young man in good health and CMV-seropositive. Both conserved end residues are part of each CDR3. The order of the fields is D gene, clone size, V gene, J gene, CDR3 DNA, CDR3 protein. A D gene is named only where the DNA matches it firmly. Clone sizes are given selectively: once, few, many, or a class where the clone is expanded.

TRBD2	few	TRBV18	TRBJ2-1	TGTGCCAGCTCACCCAGGACTAGCGGATCATACAATGAGCAGTTCTTC	CASSPRTSGSYNEQFF
TRBD1	-	TRBV27	TRBJ1-2	TGTGCCAGCAGTTCCCCGGGACAGGGGCACTATGGCTACACCTTC	CASSSPGQGHYGYTF
TRBD2	-	TRBV7-6	TRBJ2-7	TGTGCCAGCAGCTCCCAGGGGAGCGGGAGAGCCGAGCAGTACTTC	CASSSQGSGRAEQYF
TRBD1	-	TRBV7-6	TRBJ1-3	TGTGCCAGCAGCCGCGGGACAGGGGGCTCTTTGGGAAACACCATATATTTT	CASSRGTGGSLGNTIYF
-	-	TRBV10-3	TRBJ2-3	TGTGCCGTGAATTCGGGGAGAACTAGCACAGATACGCAGTATTTT	CAVNSGRTSTDTQYF
TRBD1	-	TRBV18	TRBJ2-1	TGTGCCAGCTCACCACCGGGGACAGTCTCCTACAATGAGCAGTTCTTC	CASSPPGTVSYNEQFF
-	few	TRBV5-1	TRBJ2-1	TGCGCCAGCAGCCCCGGCTCAGGGGCGAATGAGCAGTTCTTC	CASSPGSGANEQFF
TRBD2	few	TRBV29-1	TRBJ2-3	TGCAGCGTTGAGCCAAGCGGGAGAAGAACAGATACGCAGTATTTT	CSVEPSGRRTDTQYF
TRBD1	-	TRBV13	TRBJ2-7	TGTGCCAGCAGCGGGACGAGGGGACAGGGGGGATACGAGCAGTACTTC	CASSGTRGQGGYEQYF
-	-	TRBV7-9	TRBJ1-2	TGTGCCAGCAGCCAGGATAACTATGGCTACACCTTC	CASSQDNYGYTF
-	-	TRBV5-1	TRBJ1-1	TGCGCCAGCAGCGCCTATACAGGCGTGTATGGCACTGAAGCTTTCTTT	CASSAYTGVYGTEAFF
TRBD1	few	TRBV5-1	TRBJ1-5	TGCGCCAGCAGCTGGTCGGGGACAGGGGCAGAGCCCCAGCATTTT	CASSWSGTGAEPQHF
TRBD2	-	TRBV5-4	TRBJ2-5	TGTGCCAGCAGCTTGGAACGCAGCGGGAGGGCCGAAGAGACCCAGTACTTC	CASSLERSGRAEETQYF